These T cell receptor beta chains were read from a single sample in a study of blood T cell repertoires in COVID-19. Clones were sequenced by immunoSEQ multiplex PCR, and TCRdb holds only the in-frame ones, with some missing. This table holds approximately 100,000 clones, 76% found once. The sample comprised peripheral blood. The receptors derive from an elderly man with COVID-19, enrolled during active disease. The CDR3 runs from the conserved cysteine through the conserved F or W. The D gene is left open where the match is weak. Clone size appears in some rows only: once, few, many, or a class for an expanded clone.

>-|-|TRBJ2-2|TRBV9
CASRLGWGDTGELFF
TGTGCCAGCAGGTTAGGATGGGGGGACACCGGGGAGCTGTTTTTT
>once|TRBD2|TRBJ2-1|TRBV7-7
CASSLAGGEQFF
TGTGCTAGCAGCTTAGCGGGAGGTGAGCAGTTCTTC
>-|-|TRBJ2-2|TRBV5-4
CASSPRDANTGELFF
TGTGCCAGCAGCCCCAGGGATGCGAACACCGGGGAGCTGTTTTTT
>-|-|TRBJ1-1|TRBV19
CASSVQMNTEAFF
TGTGCCAGTAGTGTGCAGATGAACACTGAAGCTTTCTTT
>-|-|TRBJ1-2|TRBV5-1
CASSPDTNYGYTF
TGCGCCAGCAGTCCCGACACGAACTATGGCTACACCTTC
>-|TRBD1|TRBJ1-2|TRBV7-9
CASSRRQGGGYTF
TGTGCCAGCAGCCGACGACAGGGAGGTGGCTACACCTTC
>-|-|TRBJ2-5|TRBV21-1
CASSNSSTSGRSETQYF
TGTGCCAGCAGCAATTCCTCAACTAGCGGGAGATCGGAGACCCAGTACTTC
>-|TRBD1|TRBJ1-1|TRBV9
CASSGMTGYTEAFF
TGTGCCAGCAGCGGAATGACAGGGTATACTGAAGCTTTCTTT
>-|TRBD2|TRBJ2-1|TRBV15
CATSRDGRAYNEQFF
TGTGCCACCAGCAGAGACGGGAGGGCCTACAATGAGCAGTTCTTC
>-|-|TRBJ2-7|TRBV28
CASTENGIHEQYF
TGTGCCAGCACCGAAAACGGGATCCACGAGCAGTACTTC
>-|-|TRBJ2-2|TRBV19
CASSLSDTGELFF
TGTGCCAGTAGTCTTTCCGACACCGGGGAGCTGTTTTTT
>-|TRBD2|TRBJ2-1|TRBV14
CASSPLAGIRDEQFF
TGTGCCAGCAGCCCGTTAGCGGGGATCAGGGATGAGCAGTTCTTC
>-|TRBD2|TRBJ2-5|TRBV7-8
CASSRRLGGREETQYF
TGTGCCAGCAGCCGTAGGCTGGGCGGGAGGGAAGAGACCCAGTACTTC
>-|-|TRBJ1-1|TRBV6-5
CASTSTSGATTEAFF
TGTGCCAGCACCAGCACCTCAGGTGCGACCACTGAAGCTTTCTTT
>once|-|TRBJ2-1|TRBV19
CASNPGTNYNEQFF
TGTGCCAGTAACCCCGGGACAAATTACAATGAGCAGTTCTTC
>-|-|TRBJ1-1|TRBV30
CAWSLTAGSTEAFF
TGTGCCTGGAGTTTGACGGCCGGGAGCACTGAAGCTTTCTTT
>-|TRBD2|TRBJ2-7|TRBV4-2
CASSQESSGSYEQYF
TGTGCCAGCAGCCAAGAGTCTAGCGGGAGCTACGAGCAGTACTTC
>-|TRBD1|TRBJ2-1|TRBV5-5
CASSLVGTGLYNEQFF
TGTGCCAGCAGCTTGGTAGGGACAGGGTTATACAATGAGCAGTTCTTC
>-|-|TRBJ1-3|TRBV6-5
CASSYSARGNTIYF
TGTGCCAGCAGTTACTCGGCCCGAGGAAACACCATATATTTT
>-|-|TRBJ1-1|TRBV7-9
CASSLVQGGTEAFF
TGTGCCAGCAGCTTGGTCCAGGGAGGCACTGAAGCTTTCTTT
>once|-|TRBJ1-1|TRBV19
CASSIGTAEAFF
TGTGCCAGTAGTATAGGGACAGCTGAAGCTTTCTTT
>-|-|TRBJ2-7|TRBV4-3
CASSRTRTDQTEQYF
TGCGCCAGCAGCCGTACTCGGACAGACCAAACCGAGCAGTACTTC
>-|-|TRBJ1-5|TRBV6-5
CASSYFGPRLDQPQHF
TGTGCCAGCAGTTACTTTGGGCCTCGATTGGATCAGCCCCAGCATTTT
>-|-|TRBJ2-1|TRBV24-1
CATSDSAGPYNEQFF
TGTGCCACCAGTGATTCGGCGGGACCCTACAATGAGCAGTTCTTC
>few|TRBD1|TRBJ1-2|TRBV14
CASSRVTGWNYGYTF
TGTGCCAGCAGCCGGGTGACAGGGTGGAACTATGGCTACACCTTC
>-|-|TRBJ1-5|TRBV28
CASTSAGNSNQPQHF
TGTGCCAGTACCTCGGCAGGGAATAGCAATCAGCCCCAGCATTTT
>once|TRBD2|TRBJ2-1|TRBV5-1
CASSWGLAEYNEQFF
TGCGCCAGCAGCTGGGGACTAGCGGAATACAATGAGCAGTTCTTC
>-|-|TRBJ2-6|TRBV2
CASGANSGANVLTF
TGTGCCAGCGGTGCCAACTCTGGGGCCAACGTCCTGACTTTC
>-|TRBD1|TRBJ1-6|TRBV27
CASSLRPGGNSPLHF
TGTGCCAGCAGTTTACGGCCAGGGGGGAATTCACCCCTCCACTTT
>once|TRBD1|TRBJ1-4|TRBV7-3
CASAQGEGEKLFF
TGTGCCAGCGCACAGGGGGAAGGTGAAAAACTGTTTTTT
>-|-|TRBJ1-6|TRBV10-1
CASGGGEGAYNSPLHF
TGCGCCAGCGGTGGGGGGGAGGGGGCCTATAATTCACCCCTCCACTTT
>once|TRBD2|TRBJ2-2|TRBV5-1
CASSLGLAGDGTGELFF
TGCGCCAGCAGCTTGGGACTAGCGGGAGACGGCACCGGGGAGCTGTTTTTT
>-|TRBD2|TRBJ2-3|TRBV14
CASSQDPVAGGSTDTQYF
TGTGCCAGCAGCCAAGATCCCGTAGCGGGAGGAAGCACAGATACGCAGTATTTT
>few|-|TRBJ2-1|TRBV7-9
CASSGAGPNEQFF
TGTGCCAGCAGTGGGGCAGGCCCTAATGAGCAGTTCTTC
>-|-|TRBJ2-1|TRBV9
CASSGRRGRNEQFF
TGTGCCAGCAGCGGGAGACGAGGGAGGAATGAGCAGTTCTTC
>once|-|TRBJ2-1|TRBV19
CASRETRTYNEQFF
TGTGCCAGTAGGGAGACTAGAACCTACAATGAGCAGTTCTTC
>-|-|TRBJ1-5|TRBV20-1
CSASGHTTRNQPQHF
TGCAGTGCTAGTGGACACACCACTCGCAATCAGCCCCAGCATTTT
>-|-|TRBJ2-7|TRBV4-3
CASSQGDSNTLPLEQYF
TGCGCCAGCAGCCAAGGAGACAGCAACACCCTCCCCCTTGAGCAGTACTTC
>-|TRBD1|TRBJ2-2|TRBV18
CASSPLTGVATGELFF
TGTGCCAGCTCACCATTGACAGGGGTGGCCACCGGGGAGCTGTTTTTT
>once|TRBD1|TRBJ1-1|TRBV19
CASSSRGAAGGTEAFF
TGTGCCAGTAGTTCCAGGGGGGCCGCGGGTGGCACTGAAGCTTTCTTT